These 7 T cell receptor beta chains originate from one sample sequenced in a study of shared clonotypes between healthy human individuals. Measured with immunoSEQ multiplex PCR; TCRdb has only the in-frame clones, and not every one. The sample shows about 690,000 clones, roughly 91% of them seen only once. Sequencing was performed on memory CD8+ T cells from PBMCs. Described subset: CD45RO+ cells pooled with CCR7-negative TemRA cells. These receptor sequences come from a man between 18 and 29 years old in good health. Some clones in this sample may be carry-over from other donors' samples.

V and J are TRBV4-1 and TRBJ2-1, with TRBD2 matching 11 bases. CDR1 is MGHRA, CDR2 YSYEKL, per germline. The V segment lost 1 base and the J segment 2 bases; nucleotides outside the gene matches: 4. This CDR3 has 17 amino acids. CDR3 bases: TGCGCCAGCAGCCAAGGTAGCGGGAGGGCCCCCTACAATGAGCAGTTCTTC. Translated: CASSQGSGRAPYNEQFF.

The chain combines TRBV6-5 with TRBJ2-5; 7 nucleotides line up with TRBD2. Germline CDR1 reads MNHEY; CDR2 reads SVGAGI. The V segment lost 5 bases and the J segment 5 bases; nucleotides outside the gene matches: 8. This CDR3 has 14 amino acids. The CDR3 protein is CASSLRLAQETQYF. The CDR3 DNA reads TGTGCCAGCAGTCTCCGACTAGCCCAGGAGACCCAGTACTTC.

This clone was recorded only once. The chain carries TRBV5-8 and TRBJ2-7; D remains unclear. Germline CDR1 is SGHTS and CDR2 is YDEGEE. This CDR3 contains 10 residues. V was pared by 3 bases and J by 4 bases, with 2 bases between. The CDR3 DNA is TGTGCCAGCAGCTGGTACGAGCAGTACTTC. Amino acids: CASSWYEQYF.

The chain is built from TRBV6-6 and TRBJ2-5, with a possible D match to TRBD2 (5 bases). Trimming removed 1 base at V and 0 bases at J, with 9 bases between. The germline V gene has CDR1 MNHNY and CDR2 SVGAGI (reference sequence). This CDR3 contains 15 residues. The CDR3 coding sequence is TGTGCCAGCAGTTACTTGACGGGGTACCAAGAGACCCAGTACTTC. It encodes CASSYLTGYQETQYF.

The chain couples TRBV15 to TRBJ2-3; D is possibly TRBD1 (5 bases). The CDR3 contains 15 residues. Looked up from germline, CDR1 is LNHNV and CDR2 is YYDKDF (reference sequence). V lost 5 bases and J 3 bases, leaving 15 bases between the germline ends. For the CDR3, the DNA is TGTGCCACCAGCTATCAGCAGGCAGGGACAGATACGCAGTATTTT. Encoded protein: CATSYQQAGTDTQYF.

V and J are TRBV27 and TRBJ1-1; tentative D call: TRBD1 (5 bases). Looked up from germline, CDR1 is MNHEY and CDR2 is SMNVEV (reference sequence). Trimming pared 2 bases from V and 4 bases from J, leaving 11 bases between. This CDR3 contains 14 residues. The CDR3 sequence is CASSLRGVGTEAFF. CDR3 nucleotide sequence: TGTGCCAGCAGTTTAAGAGGGGTCGGCACTGAAGCTTTCTTT.

The rearrangement joins TRBV7-9 to TRBJ2-7, with D tentatively TRBD1 (6 bases). V was trimmed by 6 bases and J by 4 bases, leaving 10 bases between them. This CDR3 is 12 amino acids long. Germline V gene lookup returns CDR1 SEHNR and CDR2 FQNEAQ (reference sequence). In DNA form, the CDR3 reads TGTGCCAGCAGGAGTGGGACATACGAGCAGTACTTC. Translating gives CASRSGTYEQYF.